This TCR beta chain was captured by sequencing in a study of blood T cell repertoires in COVID-19. TCRdb's table, derived via immunoSEQ multiplex PCR, lists solely in-frame clones and lacks some. Of fewer than 300,000 clones in the sample, roughly 86% were seen once. The CDR3 has 13 amino acids. The V segment lost 6 bases and the J segment 8 bases; nucleotides outside the gene matches: 8. The source is a woman in her 30s with acute or convalescent COVID-19. V and J are TRBV12-3 or TRBV12-4 and TRBJ2-3, with TRBD2 matching over 7 bases. Input material: peripheral blood. For the CDR3, the DNA is TGTGCCAGCAGACAGGTGGAGCGGGGTACGCAGTATTTT. Translated, it gives CASRQVERGTQYF.